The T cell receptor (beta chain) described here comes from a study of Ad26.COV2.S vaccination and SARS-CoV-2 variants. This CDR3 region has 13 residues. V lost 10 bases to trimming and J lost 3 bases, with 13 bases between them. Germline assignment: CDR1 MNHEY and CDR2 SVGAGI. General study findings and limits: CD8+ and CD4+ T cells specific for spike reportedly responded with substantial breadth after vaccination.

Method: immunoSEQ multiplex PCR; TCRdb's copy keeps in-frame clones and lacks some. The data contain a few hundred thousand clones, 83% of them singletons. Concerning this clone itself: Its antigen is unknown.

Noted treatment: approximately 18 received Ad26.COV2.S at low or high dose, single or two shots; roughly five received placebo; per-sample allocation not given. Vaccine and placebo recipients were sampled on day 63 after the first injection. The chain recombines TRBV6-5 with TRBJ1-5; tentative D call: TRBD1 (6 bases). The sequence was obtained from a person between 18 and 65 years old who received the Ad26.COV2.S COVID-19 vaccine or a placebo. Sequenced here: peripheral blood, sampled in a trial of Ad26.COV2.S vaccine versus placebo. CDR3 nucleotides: TGTGCCACCCATAGGGGGGACAATCAGCCCCAGCATTTT. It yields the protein CATHRGDNQPQHF.